This TCR beta chain was captured in a study of shared clonotypes between healthy human individuals. Overall study results and limits: Inspection by rarefaction showed sorted-subset sequencing to be incomplete despite large depth.

The CDR3 is made up of 14 amino acids. The germline V and J ends were trimmed by 3 bases and 3 bases, with 9 bases remaining between them. The germline V gene encodes CDR1 MNHEY and CDR2 SVGAGI. The naive CD8 subset, CD45RO-negative cells positively selected for CCR7, excluded terminally differentiated effector memory CD45RA+ cells. A deep-level run was used for the assay. An approximately 200 ng quantity of DNA, tens of thousands of T cell genomes, went into the sorted-subset replicate PCRs. Assay used: immunoSEQ multiplex PCR; TCRdb lists only in-frame clones, some missing. The sample has more than 2 million clones; approximately 94% are singletons. About this clone: Its antigen remains unidentified.

The TCR comes from a young man in good health. Sequencing was performed on naive CD8+ T cells sorted from blood. The chain links TRBV6-5 to TRBJ2-1; D gene uncertain. CDR3 DNA: TGTGCCAGCAGTTATTCGGTGGACTACAATGAGCAGTTCTTC. Translating it yields CASSYSVDYNEQFF.